The present entry profiles one T cell receptor (delta chain) with its context. The antigen is unknown. Other DNA sequences from this sample encode an identical CDR3 as well. Germline-derived CDR1 and CDR2 are TSWWSYY and QGS. V lost 0 bases to trimming and J lost 2 bases, with 7 bases between them. CDR3 size: 14 residues. TCRdb ran CATT on the PCR reads. This table has around 13,000 delta-chain clones, under 50% appearing once. This specimen comes from a study of human gamma delta and Vdelta1 T cells. The rearrangement uses TRDV1 and TRDJ1, with unresolved D. This TCR came from a human donor in good health. The sample comprised Vdelta1 gamma-delta T cells from blood grown in culture (DOT cells). The CDR3 loop reads CALGELVLTDKLIF. As DNA, the CDR3 is TGTGCTCTTGGGGAACTAGTTCTTACCGATAAACTCATCTTT.